The sequence of this T cell receptor (beta chain) was determined in a study of cytomegalovirus exposure and HLA in healthy donors. General study findings and limits: Analysis was performed later, and it showed HLA-associated TCR beta chains to be more clonally expanded than equally common others.

Only one count was recorded for this clone. Its matching antigen is unknown. Researchers ran the PCR with 60 Vbeta and 13 Jbeta primers. Measured with immunoSEQ multiplex PCR; TCRdb has only the in-frame clones, and not every one. Of some 170,000 clones listed, under 85% are singletons. Trimming stripped 5 bases from V and 8 bases from J, with 12 bases between. The CDR3 has 12 residues. CDR1 and CDR2 from the germline V gene are SNHLY and FYNNEI. J is TRBJ1-2 and V is TRBV2; tentative D call: TRBD1 (6 bases). This receptor was taken from a human donor in good health. Input material: PBMCs. CDR3 loop: CASSPGGAGYTF. The CDR3 DNA reads TGTGCCAGCAGTCCCGGGGGGGCGGGCTACACCTTC.